This is a list of T cell receptor beta chains from one sample in a study of identical twins. From the 5' RACE reads, TCRdb called clonotypes with MiXCR, one entry per CDR3 protein. The top ten clones hold about 1.8% of a sample with about 690,000 distinct CDR3 sequences, around 5.7% of them seen once. Material for sequencing was naive T cells sorted from blood. The source is a man aged 18 to 30 in good health. Both conserved end residues are part of each CDR3. The D gene is left open where the match is weak. Not every row has a clone size; where given, it reads once, few, many or a size class.

>TRBJ2-1|NA|14|TRBV25-1|many
TGTGCCAGCAGTGAACTCGACCTAACAGATGAGCAGTTCTTC
CASSELDLTDEQFF
>TRBJ2-7|NA|13|TRBV5-1|many
TGCGCCAGCAGCTCACGACAGTCCTACGAGCAGTACTTC
CASSSRQSYEQYF
>TRBJ2-1|TRBD2|17|TRBV15|many
TGTGCCACCAGCAGACCGACCGGGACTAGCGGCTACAATGAGCAGTTCTTC
CATSRPTGTSGYNEQFF
>TRBJ1-5|NA|17|TRBV7-9|many
TGTGCCAGCAGCTTAGGGAGGACGGCTGAGAGCAATCAGCCCCAGCATTTT
CASSLGRTAESNQPQHF
>TRBJ1-1|NA|12|TRBV3-1|once
TGTGCCAGCAGAAACGGACGGACGAAAGCTTTCTTT
CASRNGRTKAFF
>TRBJ2-3|TRBD2|18|TRBV5-1|NA
TGCGCCAGCAGCTCTGGACTAGCGGGAGGGCCCGTGGCAGATACGCAGTATTTT
CASSSGLAGGPVADTQYF
>TRBJ2-2|NA|15|TRBV10-3|few
TGTGCCATCGGTTCCTTTGGCAATTTTCGCGAGGAGCTGTTTTTT
CAIGSFGNFREELFF
>TRBJ2-5|NA|13|TRBV29-1|many
TGCAGCGGACGGCATGGCCGGCGGGAGACCCAGTACTTC
CSGRHGRRETQYF
>TRBJ2-7|NA|15|TRBV4-3|few
TGCGCCAGCAGCCAAGAAGGGGGCGGGGAATCCGAGCAGTACTTC
CASSQEGGGESEQYF
>TRBJ2-2|NA|14|TRBV6-2/TRBV6-3|many
TGTGCCAGCAGGGGTTACGGGAACACCGGGGAGCTGTTTTTT
CASRGYGNTGELFF
>TRBJ2-7|NA|15|TRBV6-1|NA
TGTGCCAGCACAAACAGCGGGCAGAGCTCCTACGAGCAGTACTTC
CASTNSGQSSYEQYF
>TRBJ2-3|NA|14|TRBV29-1|many
TGCAGCGCCGATGGCAGGGAGAGCACAGATACGCAGTATTTT
CSADGRESTDTQYF
>TRBJ1-2|NA|12|TRBV12-3/TRBV12-4|NA
TGTGCCTGTTTAGCGGATTGGTATGGCTACACCTTC
CACLADWYGYTF
>TRBJ2-3|NA|15|TRBV6-1|NA
TGTGCCAGCAGAGCTACAGGGGGAGGGACAGATACGCAGTATTTT
CASRATGGGTDTQYF
>TRBJ1-1|NA|11|TRBV29-1|many
TGCAGCGTTGAAGATCCACCGGAAGCTTTCTTT
CSVEDPPEAFF
>TRBJ2-5|NA|13|TRBV18|few
TGTGCCAGCTCACGGGGGGTTAGCGAGACCCAGTACTTC
CASSRGVSETQYF
>TRBJ2-3|TRBD1|16|TRBV15|many
TGTGCCACCAGCAATCCGGGACAGGGCCCCACAGATACGCAGTATTTT
CATSNPGQGPTDTQYF
>TRBJ2-1|NA|15|TRBV9|NA
TGTGCCAGCAGCGTAATTCAGGGGGGTTACTATGAGCAGTTCTTC
CASSVIQGGYYEQFF